The entry below gives a single T cell receptor beta chain sequence along with its context. Antigen: not known. For TCR, cDNA came from 5'RACE template switching, which added a universal primer site and UMIs. TCRdb ran MiXCR on the 5' RACE reads and lists one entry per CDR3 protein. The sample shows some 220,000 distinct CDR3 sequences, 3.2% of them seen only once. The sample belongs to a study of T cells after yellow fever vaccination. For the study at large: Fractions with few cells were prepared using SMART-Seq v4 Ultra Low Input. Overall study results and limits: Once the booster was given, most primary-vaccination clones reappeared, at about 96% for CD4 and roughly 91% for CD8. The CD4 compartment and the CD8 compartment contained a small share of clonotypes in common.

The sample was CD4+ T cells sorted from PBMCs, taken 10 days after the yellow fever booster vaccination. The source is a young man who received the YFV17D yellow fever vaccine.

The CDR3 DNA reads TGTGCCTCGGAGCGGGGGGGCCGAACGGATACGCAGTATTTT. It translates to CASERGGRTDTQYF. The chain carries TRBV10-3 and TRBJ2-3; 10 bases fit TRBD2. Germline CDR1 and CDR2: ENHRY and SYGVKD. The CDR3 is 14 amino acids. J gave up 6 bases and V 11 bases, and 11 bases lay outside the gene matches.